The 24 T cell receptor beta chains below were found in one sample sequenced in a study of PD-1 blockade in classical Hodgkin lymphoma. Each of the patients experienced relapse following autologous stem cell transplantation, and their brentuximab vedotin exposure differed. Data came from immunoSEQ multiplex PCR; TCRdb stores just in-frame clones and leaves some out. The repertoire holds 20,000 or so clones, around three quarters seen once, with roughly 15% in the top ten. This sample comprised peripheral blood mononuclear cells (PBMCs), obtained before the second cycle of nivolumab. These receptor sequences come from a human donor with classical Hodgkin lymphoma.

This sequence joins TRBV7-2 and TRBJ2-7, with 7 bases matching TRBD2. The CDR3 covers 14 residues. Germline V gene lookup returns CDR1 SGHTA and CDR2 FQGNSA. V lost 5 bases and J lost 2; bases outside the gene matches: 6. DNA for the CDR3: TGTGCCAGCAGCGCCGGGACTAATACCTACGAGCAGTACTTC. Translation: CASSAGTNTYEQYF.

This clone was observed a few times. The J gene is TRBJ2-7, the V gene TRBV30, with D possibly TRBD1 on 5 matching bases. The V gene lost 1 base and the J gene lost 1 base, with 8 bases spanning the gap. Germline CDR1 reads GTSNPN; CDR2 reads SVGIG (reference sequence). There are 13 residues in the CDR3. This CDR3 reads CAWSGRVSYEQYF. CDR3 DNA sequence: TGTGCCTGGAGTGGCAGGGTTTCCTACGAGCAGTACTTC.

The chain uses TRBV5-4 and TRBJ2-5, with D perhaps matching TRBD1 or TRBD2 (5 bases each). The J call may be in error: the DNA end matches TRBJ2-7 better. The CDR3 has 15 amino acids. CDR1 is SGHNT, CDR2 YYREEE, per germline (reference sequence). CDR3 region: CASSRTGTQSYEQYF. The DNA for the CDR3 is TGTGCCAGCAGCAGGACCGGGACCCAGTCCTACGAGCAGTACTTC.

CDR3 in DNA: TGTGCCAGTAGTTTTACGACCTCGGATACGCAGTATTTT. This translates into CASSFTTSDTQYF. V and J are TRBV19 and TRBJ2-3; D gene ambiguous. Trimming took off 5 bases at V and 6 bases at J, with 12 bases between the two ends. Looked up from germline, CDR1 is LNHDA and CDR2 is SQIVND (reference sequence). The CDR3 consists of 13 residues.

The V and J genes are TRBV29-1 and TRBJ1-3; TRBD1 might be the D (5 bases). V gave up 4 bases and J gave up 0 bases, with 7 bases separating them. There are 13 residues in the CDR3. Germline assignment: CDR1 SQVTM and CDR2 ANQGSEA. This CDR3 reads CSVVGGSGNTIYF. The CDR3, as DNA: TGCAGCGTTGTTGGGGGCTCTGGAAACACCATATATTTT.

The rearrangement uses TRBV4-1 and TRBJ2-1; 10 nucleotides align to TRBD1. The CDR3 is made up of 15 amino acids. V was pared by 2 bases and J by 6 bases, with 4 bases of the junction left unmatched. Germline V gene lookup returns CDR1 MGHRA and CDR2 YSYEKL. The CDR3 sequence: CASSQTGTGVNEQFF. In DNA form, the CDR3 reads TGCGCCAGCAGCCAAACCGGGACAGGGGTCAATGAGCAGTTCTTC.

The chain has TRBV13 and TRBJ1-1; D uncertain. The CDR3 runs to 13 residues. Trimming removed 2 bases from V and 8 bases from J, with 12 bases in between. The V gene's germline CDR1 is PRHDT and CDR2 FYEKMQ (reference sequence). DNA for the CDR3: TGTGCCAGCAGCTTAAGAGGGAGCGTCGAAGCTTTCTTT. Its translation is CASSLRGSVEAFF. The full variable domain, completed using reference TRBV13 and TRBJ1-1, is AAGVIQSPRHLIKEKRETATLKCYPIPRHDTVYWYQQGPGQDPQFLISFYEKMQSDKGSIPDRFSAQQFSDYHSELNMSSLELGDSALYFCASSLRGSVEAFFGQGTRLTVV.

The CDR3: CASLKQQSAEAFF. The CDR3, as DNA: TGTGCCAGTTTAAAACAGCAATCGGCTGAAGCTTTCTTT. The chain combines TRBV19 with TRBJ1-1; D remains unclear. The V and J ends lost 8 bases and 6 bases respectively, with 16 bases between them. CDR1 LNHDA and CDR2 SQIVND come from the germline V gene (reference sequence). The length of the CDR3 is 13 residues.

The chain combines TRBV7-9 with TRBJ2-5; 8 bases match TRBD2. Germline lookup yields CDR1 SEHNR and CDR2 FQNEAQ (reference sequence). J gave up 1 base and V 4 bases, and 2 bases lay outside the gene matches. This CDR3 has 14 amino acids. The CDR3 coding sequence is TGTGCCAGCAGCTCCACTAGCGGCCAAGAGACCCAGTACTTC. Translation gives CASSSTSGQETQYF.

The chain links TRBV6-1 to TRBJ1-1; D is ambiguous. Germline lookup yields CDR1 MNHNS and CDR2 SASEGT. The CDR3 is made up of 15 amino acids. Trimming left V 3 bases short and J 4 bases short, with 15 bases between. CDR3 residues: CASSDRKRKTTEAFF. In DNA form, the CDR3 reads TGTGCCAGCAGTGATCGGAAAAGGAAGACCACTGAAGCTTTCTTT.

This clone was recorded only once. In nucleotides, the CDR3 is TGTGCCAGCAGTTCCCCCGAGCAGACCTACGAGCAGTACTTC. Translating it yields CASSSPEQTYEQYF. The chain uses TRBV6-5 and TRBJ2-7, with D hard to call. Trimming left V 4 bases short and J 2 bases short, with 12 bases between. The germline V gene encodes CDR1 MNHEY and CDR2 SVGAGI. CDR3 length: 14 amino acids.

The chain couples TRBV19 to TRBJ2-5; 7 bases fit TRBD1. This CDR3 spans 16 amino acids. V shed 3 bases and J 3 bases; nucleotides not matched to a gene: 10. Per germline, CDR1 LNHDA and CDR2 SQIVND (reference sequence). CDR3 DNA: TGTGCCAGTAGTATCCCACGCGGCAGGGGGAAAGAGACCCAGTACTTC. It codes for CASSIPRGRGKETQYF.

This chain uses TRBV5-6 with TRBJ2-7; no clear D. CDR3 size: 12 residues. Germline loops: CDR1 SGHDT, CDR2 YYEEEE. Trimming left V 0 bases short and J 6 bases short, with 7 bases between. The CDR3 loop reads CASSLVSREQYF. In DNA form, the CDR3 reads TGTGCCAGCAGCTTGGTTAGTCGCGAGCAGTACTTC.

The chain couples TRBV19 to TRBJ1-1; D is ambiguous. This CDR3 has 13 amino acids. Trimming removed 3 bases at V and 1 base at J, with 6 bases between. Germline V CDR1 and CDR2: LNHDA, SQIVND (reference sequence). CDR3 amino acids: CASSIGTNTEAFF. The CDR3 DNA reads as TGTGCCAGTAGTATCGGTACGAACACTGAAGCTTTCTTT. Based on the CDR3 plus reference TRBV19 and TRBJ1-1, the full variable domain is DGGITQSPKYLFRKEGQNVTLSCEQNLNHDAMYWYRQDPGQGLRLIYYSQIVNDFQKGDIAEGYSVSREKKESFPLTVTSAQKNPTAFYLCASSIGTNTEAFFGQGTRLTVV.

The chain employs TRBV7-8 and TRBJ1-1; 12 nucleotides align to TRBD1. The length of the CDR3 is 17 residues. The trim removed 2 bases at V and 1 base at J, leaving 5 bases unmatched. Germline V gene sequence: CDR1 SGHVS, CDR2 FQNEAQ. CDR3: CASSLRGTGGTNTEAFF. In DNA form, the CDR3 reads TGTGCCAGCAGCTTAAGAGGGACAGGGGGCACGAACACTGAAGCTTTCTTT.

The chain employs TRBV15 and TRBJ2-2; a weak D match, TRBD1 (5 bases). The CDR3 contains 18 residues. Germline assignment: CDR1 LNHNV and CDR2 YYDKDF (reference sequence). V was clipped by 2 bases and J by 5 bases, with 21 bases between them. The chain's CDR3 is CATSRSLLDDSGTGELFF. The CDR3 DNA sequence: TGTGCCACCAGCAGATCCCTCCTTGACGACAGTGGTACCGGGGAGCTGTTTTTT.

CDR3 nucleotide sequence: TGTGCCAGCAATCAGCCCCAGCATTTT. This sequence encodes CASNQPQHF. V and J are TRBV28 and TRBJ1-5; D is unresolved. Germline V gives CDR1 MDHEN, CDR2 SYDVKM. Trimming pared 7 bases from V and 5 bases from J, leaving 0 bases between. This CDR3 region has 9 residues.

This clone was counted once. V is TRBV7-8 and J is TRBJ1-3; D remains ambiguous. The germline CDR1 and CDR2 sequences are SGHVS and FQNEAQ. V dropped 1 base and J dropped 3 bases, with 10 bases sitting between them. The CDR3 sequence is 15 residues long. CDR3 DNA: TGTGCCAGCAGCTTAGAGATAGCGCGTGGAAACACCATATATTTT. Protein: CASSLEIARGNTIYF.

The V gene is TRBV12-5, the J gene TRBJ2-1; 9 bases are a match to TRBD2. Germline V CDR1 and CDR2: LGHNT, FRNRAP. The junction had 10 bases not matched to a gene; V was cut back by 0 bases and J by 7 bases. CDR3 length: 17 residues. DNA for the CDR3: TGTGCTAGTGGTTTGGTACTGGAGCGGGGGGCGGAAAATGAGCAGTTCTTC. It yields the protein CASGLVLERGAENEQFF. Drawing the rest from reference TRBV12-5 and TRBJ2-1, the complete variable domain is DARVTQTPRHKVTEMGQEVTMRCQPILGHNTVFWYRQTMMQGLELLAYFRNRAPLDDSGMPKDRFSAEMPDATLATLKIQPSEPRDSAVYFCASGLVLERGAENEQFFGPGTRLTVL.

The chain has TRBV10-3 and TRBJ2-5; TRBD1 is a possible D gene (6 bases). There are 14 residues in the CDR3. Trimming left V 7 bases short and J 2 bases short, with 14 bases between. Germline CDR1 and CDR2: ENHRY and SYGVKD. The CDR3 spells CAIKGVGGQETQYF. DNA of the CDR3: TGTGCCATCAAGGGGGTTGGGGGTCAAGAGACCCAGTACTTC.

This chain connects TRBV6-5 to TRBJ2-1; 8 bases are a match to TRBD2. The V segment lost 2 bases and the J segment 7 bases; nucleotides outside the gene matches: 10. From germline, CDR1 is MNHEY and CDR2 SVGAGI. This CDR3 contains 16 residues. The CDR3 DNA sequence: TGTGCCAGCAGTTACCTAGTAGGACTAGCCCTAAATGAGCAGTTCTTC. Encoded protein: CASSYLVGLALNEQFF.

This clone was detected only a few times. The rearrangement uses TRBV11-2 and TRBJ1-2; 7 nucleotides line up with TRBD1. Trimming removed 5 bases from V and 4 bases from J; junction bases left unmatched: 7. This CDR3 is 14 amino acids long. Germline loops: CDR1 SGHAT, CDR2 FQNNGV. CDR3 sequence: CASSNWDRAYGYTF. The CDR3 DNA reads TGTGCCAGCAGCAATTGGGACAGAGCCTATGGCTACACCTTC.

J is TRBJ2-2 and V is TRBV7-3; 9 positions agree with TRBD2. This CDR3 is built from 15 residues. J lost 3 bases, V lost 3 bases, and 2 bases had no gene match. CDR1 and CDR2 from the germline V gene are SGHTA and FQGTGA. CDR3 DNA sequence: TGTGCCAGCAGCTTGGGGACTAGCTACACCGGGGAGCTGTTTTTT. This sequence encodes CASSLGTSYTGELFF. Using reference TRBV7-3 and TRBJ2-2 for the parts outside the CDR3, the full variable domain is GAGVSQTPSNKVTEKGKYVELRCDPISGHTALYWYRQSLGQGPEFLIYFQGTGAADDSGLPNDRFFAVRPEGSVSTLKIQRTERGDSAVYLCASSLGTSYTGELFFGEGSRLTVL.

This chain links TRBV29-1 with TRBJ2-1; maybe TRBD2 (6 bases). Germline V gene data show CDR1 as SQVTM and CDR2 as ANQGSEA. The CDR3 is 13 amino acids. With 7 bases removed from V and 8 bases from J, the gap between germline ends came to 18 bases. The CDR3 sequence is CSGGGRRGHEQFF. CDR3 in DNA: TGCAGCGGCGGCGGCCGGAGGGGTCATGAGCAGTTCTTC.